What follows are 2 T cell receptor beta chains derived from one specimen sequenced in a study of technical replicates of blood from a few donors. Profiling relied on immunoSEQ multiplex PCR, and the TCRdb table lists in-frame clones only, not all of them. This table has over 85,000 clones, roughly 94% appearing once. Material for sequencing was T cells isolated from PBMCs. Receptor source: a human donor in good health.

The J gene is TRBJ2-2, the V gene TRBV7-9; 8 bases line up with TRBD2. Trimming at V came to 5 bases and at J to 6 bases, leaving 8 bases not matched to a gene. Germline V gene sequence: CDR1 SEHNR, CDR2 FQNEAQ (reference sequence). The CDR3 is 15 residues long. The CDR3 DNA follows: TGTGCCAGCAGCCCCCAGGGGCGGGAGGCCGGGGAGCTGTTTTTT. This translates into CASSPQGREAGELFF.

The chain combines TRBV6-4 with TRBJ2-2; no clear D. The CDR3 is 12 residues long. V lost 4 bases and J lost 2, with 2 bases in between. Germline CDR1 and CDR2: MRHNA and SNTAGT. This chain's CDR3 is CASSANTGELFF. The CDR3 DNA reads TGTGCCAGCAGTGCTAACACCGGGGAGCTGTTTTTT.